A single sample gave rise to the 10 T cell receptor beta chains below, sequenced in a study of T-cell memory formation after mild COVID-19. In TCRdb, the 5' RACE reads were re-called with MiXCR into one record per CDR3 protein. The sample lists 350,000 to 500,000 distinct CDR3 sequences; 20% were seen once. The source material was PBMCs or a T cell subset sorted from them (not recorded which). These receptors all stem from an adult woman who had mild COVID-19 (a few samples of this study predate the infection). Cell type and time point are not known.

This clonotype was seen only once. CDR3 coding DNA: TGTGCCAGCAGGACGCCAGGACGGAGGAACACTGAAGCTTTCTTT. Its protein is CASRTPGRRNTEAFF. V is TRBV11-2 and J is TRBJ1-1; D unclear. The CDR3 is 15 amino acids. V lost 6 bases to trimming and J lost 1 base, with 15 bases between them. The V gene's germline CDR1 is SGHAT and CDR2 FQNNGV.

CDR3 sequence (DNA): TGTGCCAGCAGTTCCTTCGGGCTCTCCTACGAGCAGTACTTC. Translating gives CASSSFGLSYEQYF. The genes are TRBV6-6 and TRBJ2-7; D remains unclear. Deletions cut 4 bases from V and 0 bases from J, with 10 bases between. This CDR3 is built from 14 residues. The germline V gene encodes CDR1 MNHNY and CDR2 SVGAGI (reference sequence).

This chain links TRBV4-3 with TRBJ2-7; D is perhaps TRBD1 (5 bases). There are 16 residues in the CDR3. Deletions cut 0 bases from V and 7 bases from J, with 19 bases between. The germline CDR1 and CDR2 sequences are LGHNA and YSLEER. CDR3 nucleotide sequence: TGCGCCAGCAGCCAAGATCACCAGGGAACTCTCGGGGAGCAGTACTTC. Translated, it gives CASSQDHQGTLGEQYF.

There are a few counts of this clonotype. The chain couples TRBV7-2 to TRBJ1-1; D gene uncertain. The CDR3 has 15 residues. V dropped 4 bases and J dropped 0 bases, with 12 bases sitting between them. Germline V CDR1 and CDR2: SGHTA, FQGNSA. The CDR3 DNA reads TGTGCCAGCAGCTCCAATCCGACGATGAACACTGAAGCTTTCTTT. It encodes CASSSNPTMNTEAFF.

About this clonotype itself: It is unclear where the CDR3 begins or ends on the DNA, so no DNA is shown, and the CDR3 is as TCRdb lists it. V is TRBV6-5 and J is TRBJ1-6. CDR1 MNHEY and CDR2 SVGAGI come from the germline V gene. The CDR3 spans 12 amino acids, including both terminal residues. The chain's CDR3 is CASSTSGRTLHF.

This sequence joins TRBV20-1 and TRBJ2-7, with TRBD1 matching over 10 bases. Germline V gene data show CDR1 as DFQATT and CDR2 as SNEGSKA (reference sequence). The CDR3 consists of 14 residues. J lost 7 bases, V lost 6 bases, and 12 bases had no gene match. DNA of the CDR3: TGCAGTGCCCTTCCGGGACAGGGGATGGGGGAGCAGTACTTC. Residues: CSALPGQGMGEQYF.

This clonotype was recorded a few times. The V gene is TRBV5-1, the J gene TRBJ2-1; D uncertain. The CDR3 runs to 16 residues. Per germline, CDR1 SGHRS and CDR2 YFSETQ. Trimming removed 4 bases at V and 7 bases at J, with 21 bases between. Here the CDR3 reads CASSNYSPADENEQFF. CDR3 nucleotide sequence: TGCGCCAGCAGCAACTACTCCCCCGCGGACGAGAATGAGCAGTTCTTC. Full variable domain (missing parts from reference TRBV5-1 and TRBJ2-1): KAGVTQTPRYLIKTRGQQVTLSCSPISGHRSVSWYQQTPGQGLQFLFEYFSETQRNKGNFPGRFSGRQFSNSRSEMNVSTLELGDSALYLCASSNYSPADENEQFFGPGTRLTVL.

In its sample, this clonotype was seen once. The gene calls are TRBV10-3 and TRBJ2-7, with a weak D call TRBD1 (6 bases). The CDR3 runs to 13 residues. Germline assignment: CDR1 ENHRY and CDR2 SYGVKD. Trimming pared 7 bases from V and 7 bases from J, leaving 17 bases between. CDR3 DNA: TGTGCCATCACGACAGGCCACCTCCTGGAGCAGTACTTC. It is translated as CAITTGHLLEQYF.

CDR3 coding DNA: TGTGCCAGTGGTCGAGACGGGGGCACTGAAGCTTTCTTT. It codes for CASGRDGGTEAFF. This chain joins TRBV2 and TRBJ1-1; perhaps TRBD1 as D (5 bases). Germline loops: CDR1 SNHLY, CDR2 FYNNEI. V lost 9 bases to trimming and J lost 4 bases, with 15 bases between them. This CDR3 region has 13 residues.

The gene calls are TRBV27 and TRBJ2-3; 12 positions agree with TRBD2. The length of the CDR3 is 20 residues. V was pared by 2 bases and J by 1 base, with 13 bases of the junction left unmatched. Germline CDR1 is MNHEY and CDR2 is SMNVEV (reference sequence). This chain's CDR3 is CASSLRTASGGALGTDTQYF. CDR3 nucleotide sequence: TGTGCCAGCAGTTTACGGACGGCTAGCGGGGGGGCTCTGGGCACAGATACGCAGTATTTT.